This passage covers 7 T cell receptor beta chains from one sample sequenced in a study of cytomegalovirus exposure and HLA in healthy donors. Method: immunoSEQ multiplex PCR; TCRdb's copy keeps in-frame clones and lacks some. The sample lists around 260,000 clones; around 90% were seen once. The sequenced sample was PBMCs. Receptors were obtained from a young woman in good health and CMV-seronegative.

The chain combines TRBV27 with TRBJ2-7, with 14 bases fitting TRBD2. The length of the CDR3 is 22 residues. J gave up 1 base and V 6 bases, and 23 bases lay outside the gene matches. CDR1 and CDR2 (germline): MNHEY, SMNVEV (reference sequence). The CDR3 region has the DNA TGTGCCAGCAGACCCATACGCCGGGGACTAGCGGGAGTAGGGAGGATTTCCTACGAGCAGTACTTC. This gives the protein CASRPIRRGLAGVGRISYEQYF.

J is TRBJ2-1 and V is TRBV27; weak D call: TRBD2 (6 bases). Germline CDR1 is MNHEY and CDR2 is SMNVEV (reference sequence). The CDR3 runs 13 residues. The germline V and J ends were trimmed by 5 bases and 7 bases, with 12 bases remaining between them. This chain's CDR3 is CASSSGPWNEQFF. The CDR3 DNA follows: TGTGCCAGCAGTAGCGGGCCTTGGAATGAGCAGTTCTTC.

The V gene is TRBV6-5, the J gene TRBJ1-1; no definite D call. This CDR3 region has 13 residues. Germline V lookup: CDR1 MNHEY, CDR2 SVGAGI. The germline V and J ends were trimmed by 2 bases and 3 bases, with 7 bases remaining between them. Written as DNA, the CDR3 is TGTGCCAGCAGTTACAGCGAGCACACTGAAGCTTTCTTT. Translated, it gives CASSYSEHTEAFF.

The J gene is TRBJ2-3, the V gene TRBV28; 10 positions agree with TRBD2. Looked up from germline, CDR1 is MDHEN and CDR2 is SYDVKM. The CDR3 spans 15 residues. After removal of 7 bases from V and 5 bases from J, the junction contained 9 bases not matched to a gene. For the CDR3, the DNA is TGTGCCAGCACCCGAGCGGGAGGGGAAGGAGATACGCAGTATTTT. It translates to CASTRAGGEGDTQYF.

V and J are TRBV5-1 and TRBJ2-7; D may match TRBD1 or TRBD2 (5 bases each). With 1 base removed from V and 7 bases from J, the gap between germline ends came to 24 bases. This CDR3 is built from 17 residues. Germline V gives CDR1 SGHRS, CDR2 YFSETQ. This CDR3 is CASSLYTSEGRTGEQYF. CDR3 coding DNA: TGCGCCAGCAGCTTGTATACCTCCGAGGGACGCACGGGGGAGCAGTACTTC.

The chain recombines TRBV15 with TRBJ2-5; D is undetermined. V lost 0 bases to trimming and J lost 3 bases, with 11 bases between them. The germline V gene has CDR1 LNHNV and CDR2 YYDKDF (reference sequence). The length of the CDR3 is 15 residues. The CDR3 reads CATSRDRSTEETQYF. The DNA for the CDR3 is TGTGCCACCAGCAGAGATCGGTCAACCGAAGAGACCCAGTACTTC. The full variable domain, with the rest looked up from reference TRBV15 and TRBJ2-5, is DAMVIQNPRYQVTQFGKPVTLSCSQTLNHNVMYWYQQKSSQAPKLLFHYYDKDFNNEADTPDNFQSRRPNTSFCFLDIRSPGLGDTAMYLCATSRDRSTEETQYFGPGTRLLVL.

About this clone: One end of the junction is discordant with germline, which a read error may explain. The chain has TRBV10-3 and TRBJ1-1; D not certain. CDR3 length equals 13 residues. CDR1 is ENHRY and CDR2 is SYGVKD in the germline V gene. The CDR3 nucleotides are TGTGCCATCGGTGAACAAACCTTCACTGAAGCTTTCTTT. Its translation: CAIGEQTFTEAFF.